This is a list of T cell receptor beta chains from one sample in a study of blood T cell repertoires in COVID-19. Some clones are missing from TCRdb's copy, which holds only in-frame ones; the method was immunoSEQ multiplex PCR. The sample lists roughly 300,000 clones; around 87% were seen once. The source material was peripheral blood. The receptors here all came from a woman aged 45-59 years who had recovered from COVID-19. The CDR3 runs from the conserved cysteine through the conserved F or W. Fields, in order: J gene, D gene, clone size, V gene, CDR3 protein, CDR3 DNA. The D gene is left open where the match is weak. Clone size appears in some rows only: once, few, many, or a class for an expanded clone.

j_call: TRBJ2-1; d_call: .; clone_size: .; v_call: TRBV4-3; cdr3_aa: CASSQDGRRGEQFF; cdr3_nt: TGCGCCAGCAGCCAAGATGGGAGGAGGGGTGAGCAGTTCTTC
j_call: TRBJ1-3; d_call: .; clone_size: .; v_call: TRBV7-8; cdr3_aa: CASSSSGVGRLNTIYF; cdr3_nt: TGTGCCAGCAGCTCCAGCGGGGTAGGAAGACTAAACACCATATATTTT
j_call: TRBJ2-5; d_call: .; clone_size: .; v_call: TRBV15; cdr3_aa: CATSRERTVAGETQYF; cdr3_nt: TGTGCCACCAGCAGAGAGCGGACCGTTGCGGGGGAGACCCAGTACTTC
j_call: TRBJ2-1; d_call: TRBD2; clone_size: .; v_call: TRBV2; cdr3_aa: CASSEGRGGRSEQFF; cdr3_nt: TGTGCCAGCAGTGAAGGGCGGGGGGGCCGGAGTGAGCAGTTCTTC
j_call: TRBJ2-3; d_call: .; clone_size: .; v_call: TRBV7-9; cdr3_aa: CASSLEQVTQYF; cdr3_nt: TGTGCCAGCAGCTTAGAACAAGTTACGCAGTATTTT
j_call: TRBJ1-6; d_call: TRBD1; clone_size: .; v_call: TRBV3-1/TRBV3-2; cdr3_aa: CASSPTGGMPPLHF; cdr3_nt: TGTGCCAGCAGCCCGACAGGGGGAATGCCACCCCTCCACTTT
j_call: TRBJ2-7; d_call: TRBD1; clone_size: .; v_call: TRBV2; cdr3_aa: CASSLDRYEQYF; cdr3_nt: TGTGCCAGCAGTCTGGACAGGTACGAGCAGTACTTC
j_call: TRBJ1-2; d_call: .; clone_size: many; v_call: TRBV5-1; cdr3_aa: CASSLQGSYTF; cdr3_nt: TGCGCCAGCAGTTTACAGGGTAGCTACACCTTC
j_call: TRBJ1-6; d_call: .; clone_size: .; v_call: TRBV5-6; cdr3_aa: CASSFGEGDSPLHF; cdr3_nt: TGTGCCAGCAGCTTCGGGGAAGGAGATTCACCCCTCCACTTT
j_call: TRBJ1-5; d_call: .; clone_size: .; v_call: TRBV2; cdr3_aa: CASSVSGGNQPQHF; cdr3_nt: TGTGCCAGCAGTGTGTCGGGGGGCAATCAGCCCCAGCATTTT
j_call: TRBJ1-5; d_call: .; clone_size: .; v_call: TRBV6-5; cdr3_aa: CASSYMESNQPQHF; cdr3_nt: TGTGCCAGCAGTTACATGGAGTCCAATCAGCCCCAGCATTTT
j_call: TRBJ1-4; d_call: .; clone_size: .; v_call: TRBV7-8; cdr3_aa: CASSRVGGANNEKLFF; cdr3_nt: TGTGCCAGCAGCCGAGTGGGGGGGGCGAATAATGAAAAACTGTTTTTT
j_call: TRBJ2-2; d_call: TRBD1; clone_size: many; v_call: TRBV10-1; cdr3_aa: CASSETRQGTGELFF; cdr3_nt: TGCGCCAGCAGTGAGACAAGACAGGGCACCGGGGAGCTGTTTTTT
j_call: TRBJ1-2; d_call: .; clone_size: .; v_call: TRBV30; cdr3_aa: CAWDRAGTHYGYTF; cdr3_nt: TGTGCCTGGGACAGAGCCGGGACACACTATGGCTACACCTTC
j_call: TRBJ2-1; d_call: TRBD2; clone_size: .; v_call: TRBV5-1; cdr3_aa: CASRLAGGRREQFF; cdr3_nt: TGCGCCAGCCGACTAGCGGGAGGGAGACGGGAGCAGTTCTTC
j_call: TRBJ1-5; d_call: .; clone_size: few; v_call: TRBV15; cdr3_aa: CATSGRGSNQPQHF; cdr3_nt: TGTGCCACCAGCGGAAGGGGAAGCAATCAGCCCCAGCATTTT
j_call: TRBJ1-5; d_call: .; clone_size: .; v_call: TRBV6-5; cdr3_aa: CASSRGAIGQPQHF; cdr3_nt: TGTGCCAGCAGTCGGGGGGCCATAGGACAGCCCCAGCATTTT
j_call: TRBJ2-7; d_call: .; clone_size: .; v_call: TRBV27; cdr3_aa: CASMTVSGIGEQYF; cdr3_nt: TGTGCCAGTATGACAGTCAGTGGGATCGGCGAGCAGTACTTC
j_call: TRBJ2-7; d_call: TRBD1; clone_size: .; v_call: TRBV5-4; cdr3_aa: CASSLGGRDRVYEQYF; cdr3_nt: TGTGCCAGCAGCTTGGGGGGTCGGGACAGGGTCTACGAGCAGTACTTC
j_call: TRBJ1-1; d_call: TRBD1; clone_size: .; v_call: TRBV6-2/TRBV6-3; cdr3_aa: CASSLGQGGKTEAFF; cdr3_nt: TGTGCCAGCAGCCTTGGACAGGGGGGTAAGACTGAAGCTTTCTTT
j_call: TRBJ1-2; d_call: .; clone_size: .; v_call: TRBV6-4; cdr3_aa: CASKTRSRYGYTF; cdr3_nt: TGTGCCAGCAAGACAAGGTCCCGCTATGGCTACACCTTC
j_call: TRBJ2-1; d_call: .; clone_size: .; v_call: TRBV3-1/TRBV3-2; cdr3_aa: CASKLRGSSYNEQFF; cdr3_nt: TGTGCCAGCAAGTTAAGGGGGAGCTCCTACAATGAGCAGTTCTTC
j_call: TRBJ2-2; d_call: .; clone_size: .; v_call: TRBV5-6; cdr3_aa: CASSLGVIGAGELFF; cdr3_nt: TGTGCCAGCAGCTTAGGAGTTATCGGTGCCGGGGAGCTGTTTTTT
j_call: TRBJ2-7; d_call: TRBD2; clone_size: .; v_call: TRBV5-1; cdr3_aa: CASSSGLAGGSYEQYF; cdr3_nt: TGCGCCAGCAGCTCGGGACTAGCGGGAGGCTCCTACGAGCAGTACTTC
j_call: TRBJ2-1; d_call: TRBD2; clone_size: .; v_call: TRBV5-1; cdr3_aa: CASSIGLAGGLGSYNEQFF; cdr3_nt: TGCGCCAGCAGCATCGGACTAGCGGGGGGGCTGGGCTCCTACAATGAGCAGTTCTTC
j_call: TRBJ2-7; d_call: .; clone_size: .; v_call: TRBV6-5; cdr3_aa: CASSYSHGGYEQYF; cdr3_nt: TGTGCCAGCAGTTACTCCCACGGCGGATACGAGCAGTACTTC
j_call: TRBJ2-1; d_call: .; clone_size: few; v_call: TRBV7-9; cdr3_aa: CASSLVTPYNEQFF; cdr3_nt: TGTGCCAGCAGCTTAGTGACACCATACAATGAGCAGTTCTTC
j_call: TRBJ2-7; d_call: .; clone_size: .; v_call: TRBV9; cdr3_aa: CASSPPAGRAYEQYF; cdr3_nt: TGTGCCAGCAGCCCACCCGCGGGCAGAGCCTACGAGCAGTACTTC
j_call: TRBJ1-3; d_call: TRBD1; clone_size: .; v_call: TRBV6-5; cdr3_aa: CASSLRQGRNTIYF; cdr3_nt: TGTGCCAGCAGTTTAAGACAGGGGCGAAACACCATATATTTT
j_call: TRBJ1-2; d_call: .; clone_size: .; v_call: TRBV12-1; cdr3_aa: CASSSRRGKGGYTF; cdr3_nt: TGTGCCAGCAGCTCACGGCGGGGGAAGGGGGGCTACACCTTC
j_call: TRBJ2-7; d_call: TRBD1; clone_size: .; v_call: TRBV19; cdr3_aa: CASREDPGQGDEQYF; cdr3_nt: TGTGCCAGTAGGGAAGATCCGGGACAGGGGGACGAGCAGTACTTC
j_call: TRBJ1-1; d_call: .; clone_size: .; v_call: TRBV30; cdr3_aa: CAWTGGNTEAFF; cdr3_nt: TGTGCCTGGACCGGAGGGAACACTGAAGCTTTCTTT
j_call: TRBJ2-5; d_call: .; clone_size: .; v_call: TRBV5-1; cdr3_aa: CASSLAPAQRLETQYF; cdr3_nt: TGCGCCAGCAGCTTGGCCCCTGCCCAGAGACTAGAGACCCAGTACTTC
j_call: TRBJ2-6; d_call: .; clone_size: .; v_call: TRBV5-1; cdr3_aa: CASSSGGGASGANVLTF; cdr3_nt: TGCGCCAGCAGCTCGGGAGGGGGCGCCTCTGGGGCCAACGTCCTGACTTTC
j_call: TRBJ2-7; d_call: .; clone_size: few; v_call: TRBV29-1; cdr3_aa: CSVNRGQRAEQYF; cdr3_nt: TGCAGCGTTAACAGGGGACAGCGGGCCGAGCAGTACTTC
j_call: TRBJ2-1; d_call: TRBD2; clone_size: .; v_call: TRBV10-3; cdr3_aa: CASASGFYEQFF; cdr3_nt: TGTGCCTCAGCTAGCGGGTTTTATGAGCAGTTCTTC
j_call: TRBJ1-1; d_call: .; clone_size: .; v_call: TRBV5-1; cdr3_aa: CASSLEVRENTEAFF; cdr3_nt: TGCGCCAGCAGCTTGGAGGTCAGGGAAAACACTGAAGCTTTCTTT
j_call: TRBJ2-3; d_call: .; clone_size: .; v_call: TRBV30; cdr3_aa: CAWSVRGGDTQYF; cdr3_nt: TGTGCCTGGAGTGTACGGGGTGGAGATACGCAGTATTTT
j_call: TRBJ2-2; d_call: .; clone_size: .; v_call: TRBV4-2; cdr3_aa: CASSQDGDSGELFF; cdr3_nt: TGTGCCAGCAGCCAAGACGGGGACTCCGGGGAGCTGTTTTTT
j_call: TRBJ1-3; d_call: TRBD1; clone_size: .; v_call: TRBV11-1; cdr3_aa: CASRLDRHSGNTIYF; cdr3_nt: TGTGCCAGCAGACTGGACAGGCACTCTGGAAACACCATATATTTT
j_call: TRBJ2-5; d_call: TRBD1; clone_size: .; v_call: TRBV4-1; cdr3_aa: CASSQTGQGETQYF; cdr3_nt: TGCGCCAGCAGCCAGACGGGACAGGGGGAGACCCAGTACTTC
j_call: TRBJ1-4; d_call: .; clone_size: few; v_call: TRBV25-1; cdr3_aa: CASAASATNEKLFF; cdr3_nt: TGTGCCAGCGCGGCGTCGGCAACTAATGAAAAACTGTTTTTT
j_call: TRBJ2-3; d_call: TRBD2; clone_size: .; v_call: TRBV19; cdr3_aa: CASKSGGAGTDTQYF; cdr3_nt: TGTGCCAGTAAATCCGGGGGGGCCGGTACAGATACGCAGTATTTT
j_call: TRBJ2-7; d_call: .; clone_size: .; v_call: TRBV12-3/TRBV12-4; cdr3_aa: CASSFSPPYEQYF; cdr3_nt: TGTGCCAGCAGTTTTAGCCCTCCCTACGAGCAGTACTTC
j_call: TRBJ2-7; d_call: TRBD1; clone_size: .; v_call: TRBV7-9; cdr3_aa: CASSSTGGWEQYF; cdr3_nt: TGTGCCAGCTCATCGACAGGGGGCTGGGAGCAGTACTTC
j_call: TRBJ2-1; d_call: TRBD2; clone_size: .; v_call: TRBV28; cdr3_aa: CATKGGLAGYNEQFF; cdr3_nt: TGTGCCACCAAGGGGGGGCTAGCGGGTTACAATGAGCAGTTCTTC
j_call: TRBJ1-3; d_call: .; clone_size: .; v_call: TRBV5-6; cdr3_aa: CASSFLQGTGGNTIYF; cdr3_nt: TGTGCCAGCAGCTTTTTACAGGGTACGGGTGGAAACACCATATATTTT
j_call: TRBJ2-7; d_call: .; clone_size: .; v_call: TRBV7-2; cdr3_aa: CASSAGGGQSYEQYF; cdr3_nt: TGTGCCAGCAGCGCTGGGGGGGGGCAATCCTACGAGCAGTACTTC
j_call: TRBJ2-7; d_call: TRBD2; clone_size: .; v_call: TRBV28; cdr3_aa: CASRAGTSSSYEQYF; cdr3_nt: TGTGCCAGCAGGGCCGGGACTAGCTCCTCCTACGAGCAGTACTTC
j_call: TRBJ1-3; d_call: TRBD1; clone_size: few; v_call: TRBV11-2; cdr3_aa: CASRSPRTGYPSSGNTIYF; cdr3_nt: TGTGCCAGCAGGAGCCCCCGGACAGGGTATCCCTCCTCTGGAAACACCATATATTTT
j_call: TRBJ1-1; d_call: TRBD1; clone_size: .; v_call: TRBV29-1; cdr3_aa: CSAGTAEDTEAFF; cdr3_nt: TGCAGCGCCGGGACAGCTGAGGACACTGAAGCTTTCTTT
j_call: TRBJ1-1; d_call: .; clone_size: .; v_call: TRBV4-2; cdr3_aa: CASSPFRGGDTEAFF; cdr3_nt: TGTGCCAGCAGCCCGTTCAGGGGAGGGGACACTGAAGCTTTCTTT
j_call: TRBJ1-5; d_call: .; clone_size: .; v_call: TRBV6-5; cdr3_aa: CASSFSLRQWDQPQHF; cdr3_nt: TGTGCCAGCAGTTTTAGCCTGCGACAGTGGGATCAGCCCCAGCATTTT
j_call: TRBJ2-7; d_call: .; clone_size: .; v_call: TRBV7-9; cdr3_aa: CASSLEQGRVEQYF; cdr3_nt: TGTGCCAGCAGCTTAGAGCAGGGAAGGGTCGAGCAGTACTTC
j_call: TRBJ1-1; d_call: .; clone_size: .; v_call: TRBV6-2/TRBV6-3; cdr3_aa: CASSYEAYTEAFF; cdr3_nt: TGTGCCAGCAGTTACGAGGCATACACTGAAGCTTTCTTT
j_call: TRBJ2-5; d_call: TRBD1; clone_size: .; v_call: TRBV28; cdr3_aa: CASSLSGQLETQYF; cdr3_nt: TGTGCCAGCAGTTTATCGGGACAGCTAGAGACCCAGTACTTC
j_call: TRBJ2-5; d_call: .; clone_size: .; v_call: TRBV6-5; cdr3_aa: CASSYSAREETQYF; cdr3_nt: TGTGCCAGCAGTTACTCGGCCAGGGAAGAGACCCAGTACTTC